This record covers a single T cell receptor (beta chain). Seattle cases were enrolled at active infection and followed longitudinally. Deletions cut 1 base from V and 0 bases from J, with 12 bases between. There are 17 residues in the CDR3. Germline CDR1 and CDR2: SGHTA and FQGNSA. Per the study methods: The authors estimated nucleated cell counts from reference gene primer amplification. Using immunoSEQ multiplex PCR, the repertoire was profiled, and TCRdb retains in-frame clones only, with some absent. Clone size and V and J calls were adopted from that table, with D and trimming inferred from the DNA. In the table there are fewer than 250,000 clones, around 84% of which are singletons. The sample is drawn from a study of blood T cell repertoires in COVID-19.

The chain is built from TRBV7-2 and TRBJ1-4; D is uncertain. Sequenced material: peripheral blood. This TCR was sampled from an elderly woman with COVID-19, enrolled during active disease. The CDR3, as DNA: TGTGCCAGCAGCTTAGGCGGGCCATACTCAACTAATGAAAAACTGTTTTTT. Residues: CASSLGGPYSTNEKLFF. Complete variable domain (other parts from reference TRBV7-2 and TRBJ1-4): GAGVSQSPSNKVTEKGKDVELRCDPISGHTALYWYRQSLGQGLEFLIYFQGNSAPDKSGLPSDRFSAERTGGSVSTLTIQRTQQEDSAVYLCASSLGGPYSTNEKLFFGSGTQLSVL.